This T cell receptor (beta chain) was obtained from a study of neurological immune-mediated disorders. This clonotype showed up many times. Antigen specificity is unknown. Per sequencing run, 15-18 subjects together gave over 170 million TCR-beta sequences. TCRdb analysed the 5' RACE reads with MiXCR anew, one entry per CDR3 protein. The table lists about 59,000 distinct CDR3 sequences, under 4.5% of them singletons. Study-level points and caveats: HTLV-1-associated myelopathy had the most TCR clonal expansion, whereas multiple sclerosis had the least (lower than in healthy controls). It was the repertoires of 18 of 34 multiple sclerosis patients that phylogenetic grouping placed in one related-CDR3 cluster, which is a possible signature.

This CDR3 spans 15 amino acids. Per the germline V gene, CDR1 is SGHKS and CDR2 is YYEKEE (reference sequence). Trimming left V 4 bases short and J 4 bases short, with 17 bases between. This sequence originates from a woman aged 25 to 45 with multiple sclerosis. The sequencing input was PBMCs. The gene calls are TRBV5-5 and TRBJ1-1; D may be TRBD1 (6 bases). DNA of the CDR3: TGTGCCAGCAGCCCGGGGCGGGGGCCCCTCACTGAAGCTTTCTTT. Its protein is CASSPGRGPLTEAFF.